These 23 T cell receptor beta chains originate from one sample sequenced in a study of T cells in Graves' hyperthyroidism and ophthalmopathy. The CDR3 regions of TCR beta were amplified from RNA transcripts. The TCR CDR3 first-round RT-PCR relied on the HTBI primer set. MiXCR, run by TCRdb on the multiplex PCR reads, gives a single entry per CDR3 protein. The sample has roughly 380,000 distinct CDR3 sequences, roughly 14% seen once. The sequencing sample was made of blood. The receptors derive from a man aged 30 to 39 with Graves' hyperthyroidism that later progressed to Graves' ophthalmopathy.

This clonotype was found many times. CDR3 bases: TGTGCCAGCAGTAAGACGGGGGTTGGCTACACCTTC. This sequence encodes CASSKTGVGYTF. This sequence joins TRBV6-1 and TRBJ1-2; perhaps TRBD1 as D (5 bases). Germline V CDR1 and CDR2: MNHNS, SASEGT. This CDR3 has 12 residues. Trimming removed 5 bases from V and 7 bases from J, with 11 bases in between.

The gene calls are TRBV6-1 and TRBJ1-6, with 7 bases matching TRBD1. The CDR3 runs to 15 residues. Germline-derived CDR1 and CDR2 are MNHNS and SASEGT. Trimming cost V 7 bases and J 4 bases; bases outside gene matches: 7. The CDR3 spells CASTKGAAYNSPLHF. CDR3 coding DNA: TGTGCCAGCACCAAGGGGGCGGCTTATAATTCACCCCTCCACTTT.

This clonotype was observed many times. The chain joins TRBV6-1 to TRBJ2-7, with D hard to call. The CDR3 covers 14 residues. Trimming cost V 4 bases and J 7 bases, with 17 bases left between them. From germline, CDR1 is MNHNS and CDR2 SASEGT. CDR3 sequence reads: CASSVDLVGGEQYF. The CDR3 DNA reads TGTGCCAGCAGTGTGGACCTGGTAGGTGGGGAGCAGTACTTC.

In this sample, this clonotype turned up many times. The chain employs TRBV11-1 and TRBJ2-3, with D possibly TRBD2 on 5 matching bases. Trimming removed 5 bases from V and 1 base from J, with 22 bases in between. The CDR3 consists of 18 residues. The germline gives CDR1 SGHAT, CDR2 FQDESV (reference sequence). The CDR3 DNA sequence: TGTGCCAGCAGCCTGCCGGGAAACTCGCCTGGCGGCACAGATACGCAGTATTTT. Translation: CASSLPGNSPGGTDTQYF. The full variable domain, its missing parts supplied by reference TRBV11-1 and TRBJ2-3, is EAEVAQSPRYKITEKSQAVAFWCDPISGHATLYWYRQILGQGPELLVQFQDESVVDDSQLPKDRFSAERLKGVDSTLKIQPAELGDSAMYLCASSLPGNSPGGTDTQYFGPGTRLTVL.

There are many counts of this clonotype. The V and J genes are TRBV12-3 or TRBV12-4 and TRBJ2-7; D unclear. Trimming took off 6 bases at V and 3 bases at J, with 12 bases between the two ends. The CDR3 spans 13 residues. The CDR3 coding sequence is TGTGCCAGCAGAGGCCAGACATTCTACGAGCAGTACTTC. This sequence encodes CASRGQTFYEQYF.

This clonotype came up a few times. The J gene is TRBJ2-2, the V gene TRBV6-2 or TRBV6-3; D is undetermined. There are 14 residues in the CDR3. The V end lost 1 base, the J end lost 3 bases, and 6 bases lay between the germline ends. Germline CDR1 is MNHEY and CDR2 is SVGEGT. CDR3 bases: TGTGCCAGCAGTTACTACCCGTACACCGGGGAGCTGTTTTTT. It codes for CASSYYPYTGELFF.

The table lists this clonotype with many counts. The V call is TRBV30, the J call TRBJ2-3, with D perhaps matching TRBD2 (6 bases). The CDR3 spans 14 residues. The germline V gene encodes CDR1 GTSNPN and CDR2 SVGIG (reference sequence). Trimming cost V 3 bases and J 2 bases, with 12 bases left between them. CDR3 in amino acids: CAWSWGEFTDTQYF. CDR3 sequence (DNA): TGTGCCTGGAGCTGGGGGGAGTTCACAGATACGCAGTATTTT.

This clonotype was observed a few times. This sequence joins TRBV30 and TRBJ1-3; no firm D call. Trimming stripped 4 bases from V and 3 bases from J, with 10 bases between. Germline CDR1 reads GTSNPN; CDR2 reads SVGIG (reference sequence). This CDR3 is 13 amino acids long. CDR3 coding DNA: TGTGCCTGGACCCGAGCAAATGGAAACACCATATATTTT. Amino acids: CAWTRANGNTIYF.

The table lists this clonotype with a few counts. The J gene is TRBJ1-1, the V gene TRBV18; TRBD1 agrees at 8 bases. The V and J ends lost 8 bases and 4 bases, in that order; junction bases with no gene match: 9. Germline CDR1 is KGHSH and CDR2 is LQKENI. This CDR3 is 14 amino acids long. CDR3 DNA sequence: TGTGCCAGCATCACAGGGGGGGTCGGCACTGAAGCTTTCTTT. It yields the protein CASITGGVGTEAFF.

This clonotype was detected only a few times. The chain couples TRBV3-1 to TRBJ1-1, with 8 bases lining up with TRBD1. CDR1 and CDR2 (germline): LGHDT, YNNKEL (reference sequence). The CDR3 length is 15 residues. The trim removed 1 base at V and 7 bases at J, leaving 8 bases unmatched. The CDR3 nucleotides read TGTGCCAGCAGCCAAGCTTGGGACAGGACTTATGAAGCTTTCTTT. Translation: CASSQAWDRTYEAFF. Full variable domain (remainder filled in from reference TRBV3-1 and TRBJ1-1): DTAVSQTPKYLVTQMGNDKSIKCEQNLGHDTMYWYKQDSKKFLKIMFSYNNKELIINETVPNRFSPKSPDKAHLNLHINSLELGDSAVYFCASSQAWDRTYEAFFGQGTRLTVV.

This clonotype was counted ten times or more. The V call is TRBV24-1, the J call TRBJ2-2; 11 nucleotides line up with TRBD2. Germline trimming cut 3 bases from V and 4 bases from J; bases unmatched to any gene: 6. Germline assignment: CDR1 KGHDR and CDR2 SFDVKD. The CDR3 is 17 residues long. The CDR3 region is CATSDRGLAEFTGELFF. DNA for the CDR3: TGTGCCACCAGTGATAGGGGACTAGCGGAATTCACCGGGGAGCTGTTTTTT.

In its sample, this clonotype was seen many times. CDR3 sequence reads: CASSPEGQGTYEQYF. The CDR3 DNA reads TGTGCCAGCAGCCCAGAGGGACAGGGTACCTACGAGCAGTACTTC. The chain is built from TRBV7-8 and TRBJ2-7; 9 nucleotides line up with TRBD1. CDR3 length: 15 residues. J gave up 2 bases and V 5 bases, and 7 bases lay outside the gene matches. Germline loops: CDR1 SGHVS, CDR2 FQNEAQ. The variable domain in full, completed from reference TRBV7-8 and TRBJ2-7, reads GAGVSQSPRYKVAKRGQDVALRCDPISGHVSLFWYQQALGQGPEFLTYFQNEAQLDKSGLPSDRFFAERPEGSVSTLKIQRTQQEDSAVYLCASSPEGQGTYEQYFGPGTRLTVT.

Turning to this clonotype: Its ends do not fully match the called genes, so a read error is possible. The chain links TRBV20-1 to TRBJ2-4; TRBD1 or TRBD2 may be the D gene (6 bases each). The germline gives CDR1 DFQATT, CDR2 SNEGSKA (reference sequence). This CDR3 has 14 residues. CDR3 loop: CSTSSGAAKNIQYF. The CDR3 coding sequence is TGCAGTACTAGCTCGGGGGCCGCCAAAAACATTCAGTACTTC.

This clonotype was detected ten times or more. The rearrangement links TRBV27 to TRBJ1-1; D gene ambiguous. Trimming cost V 2 bases and J 0 bases, with 13 bases left between them. CDR1 MNHEY and CDR2 SMNVEV come from the germline V gene (reference sequence). This CDR3 has 16 amino acids. DNA of the CDR3: TGTGCCAGCAGTTTAAGGTCTCCCGGGATGAACACTGAAGCTTTCTTT. This translates into CASSLRSPGMNTEAFF.

There are many counts of this clonotype. The rearrangement joins TRBV19 to TRBJ1-2, with D uncertain. This CDR3 is 15 amino acids long. Trimming removed 5 bases from V and 4 bases from J, with 17 bases in between. The germline V gene has CDR1 LNHDA and CDR2 SQIVND (reference sequence). CDR3 in amino acids: CASSRSGLEVYGYTF. CDR3 nucleotides: TGTGCCAGTAGTCGAAGCGGCCTTGAGGTCTATGGCTACACCTTC.

Details on this clonotype: This may be a read error, as it is one base from a much larger clone. The chain uses TRBV11-2 and TRBJ1-6; no reliable D call. The CDR3 is made up of 15 amino acids. V was shortened by 5 bases and J by 7 bases, with 15 bases between the two germline ends. Looked up from germline, CDR1 is SGHAT and CDR2 is FQNNGV. The CDR3 reads CASSPGRGLNSPLHF. As DNA, the CDR3 is TGTGCCAGCAGCCCCGGGAGAGGACTGAATTCACCCCTCCACTTT.

The rearrangement joins TRBV20-1 to TRBJ2-4; no reliable D call. Trimming pared 1 base from V and 8 bases from J, leaving 12 bases between. This CDR3 contains 13 residues. Germline CDR1 is DFQATT and CDR2 is SNEGSKA (reference sequence). The DNA of the CDR3 is TGCAGTGCTAGAGTGCCTTTTAGGGACATTCAGTACTTC. The encoded protein is CSARVPFRDIQYF.

This chain joins TRBV7-9 and TRBJ2-5, with no clear D. Trimming cost V 4 bases and J 5 bases, with 14 bases left between them. Germline-derived CDR1 and CDR2 are SEHNR and FQNEAQ (reference sequence). The CDR3 sequence is 14 residues long. The CDR3 here is CASSSGRFGETQYF. As DNA, the CDR3 is TGTGCCAGCAGCTCTGGGCGGTTCGGGGAGACCCAGTACTTC.

The rearrangement links TRBV18 to TRBJ1-4; D unresolved. The CDR3 covers 13 residues. The germline V and J ends were trimmed by 4 bases and 3 bases, with 6 bases remaining between them. Germline CDR1 is KGHSH and CDR2 is LQKENI. Written as DNA, the CDR3 is TGTGCCAGCTCACGAGCCTCTAATGAAAAACTGTTTTTT. Protein product: CASSRASNEKLFF.

The sample holds many counts of this clonotype. This chain connects TRBV18 to TRBJ2-1; 7 bases are shared with TRBD1. V shed 3 bases and J 3 bases; nucleotides not matched to a gene: 5. CDR3 length equals 15 residues. CDR1 and CDR2 (germline): KGHSH, LQKENI. CDR3 bases: TGTGCCAGCTCACCCAGGGGGAATGACTACAATGAGCAGTTCTTC. It encodes CASSPRGNDYNEQFF.

The V gene is TRBV19, the J gene TRBJ1-5; 7 bases line up with TRBD1. Per germline, CDR1 LNHDA and CDR2 SQIVND (reference sequence). The J segment lost 3 bases and the V segment lost 5 bases, leaving 7 bases of the junction unmatched. The CDR3 runs to 15 residues. The chain's CDR3 is CASSFATGVNQPQHF. The DNA of the CDR3 is TGTGCCAGTAGTTTCGCCACAGGGGTCAATCAGCCCCAGCATTTT.

This clonotype came up a few times. This rearrangement joins TRBV5-5 to TRBJ1-6; tentative D call: TRBD1 (5 bases). This CDR3 has 16 residues. Germline lookup yields CDR1 SGHKS and CDR2 YYEKEE (reference sequence). Trimming took off 4 bases at V and 7 bases at J, with 18 bases between the two ends. This chain's CDR3 is CASSGGSGGENSPLHF. In DNA form, the CDR3 reads TGTGCCAGCAGCGGAGGGTCTGGGGGAGAAAATTCACCCCTCCACTTT.

There are a few counts of this clonotype. The J gene is TRBJ2-2, the V gene TRBV24-1; D is undetermined. Trimming removed 0 bases from V and 6 bases from J, with 16 bases in between. There are 17 residues in the CDR3. Germline V gene sequence: CDR1 KGHDR, CDR2 SFDVKD. DNA for the CDR3: TGTGCCACCAGTGATTTGCAGTTAAAGGGCTCGTCCGGGGAGCTGTTTTTT. Encoded protein: CATSDLQLKGSSGELFF.